This TCR beta chain emerged from a study of OX40 agonist ivuxolimab in advanced cancers. Overall study context: Every 2 weeks, ivuxolimab was infused into the patients intravenously at between 0.01 and 10 mg/kg. Study outcomes and limitations: Among the least clonally expanded were partial responders at 0.1-3.0 mg/kg.

Repertoires were generated with immunoSEQ multiplex PCR, while TCRdb's copy carries only in-frame clones and drops some. This table holds roughly 76,000 clones, around nine tenths found once. Autoimmune disease history or systemic immunosuppression excluded patients. Turning to this clone: As yet, its antigen is unknown.

V lost 5 bases to trimming and J lost 2 bases, with 10 bases between them. The CDR3 runs to 13 residues. Germline lookup yields CDR1 SGHRS and CDR2 YFSETQ. The chain carries TRBV5-1 and TRBJ2-5, with D uncertain. This clonotype was sampled from an adult with an advanced solid tumor such as melanoma, head and neck, liver or kidney cancer. Specimen: CD4+ or CD8+ T cells sorted from blood, collected in a trial of the OX40 agonist ivuxolimab. CDR3 sequence: CASSSTEQETQYF. Here the CDR3 DNA reads TGCGCCAGCAGTAGCACGGAACAAGAGACCCAGTACTTC.